The 27 T cell receptor beta chains listed next were all sequenced from one sample in a study of molecular identifiers for immune sequencing clone quantification listed by TCRdb under 2018. To prepare the library, PCR was applied. The listed sequencing device is Illumina HiSeq 4000. TCRdb redid the processing of the public reads, applying fastp at Q25 and MiXCR, and retained in-frame beta chains. Each entry merges the rows of one CDR3 protein and shows their most common DNA and genes. A total of approximately 670,000 distinct CDR3 sequences appear in this sample, about 20% of them only once. The ten top clones hold roughly 0.83% of the sample. Sequenced: naive CD8+ T cells from blood, with Jurkat cell RNA spiked in. What the cell subset or site label conveys for this sample: FACS-sorted CD8+CD4-CCR7+CD45RA+ naive T cells. All receptors derive from a human donor in good health. Some libraries in this study had Jurkat cell RNA spiked in.

At least ten counts were recorded for this clonotype. The J gene is TRBJ2-3, the V gene TRBV14; TRBD2 is a possible D gene (6 bases). Germline-derived CDR1 and CDR2 are SGHDN and FVKESK. V was trimmed by 3 bases and J by 3 bases, leaving 16 bases between them. This CDR3 has 16 residues. The CDR3 DNA sequence: TGTGCCAGCAGCCAGGTGCGCACTGCGGGGACAGATACGCAGTATTTT. Encoded protein: CASSQVRTAGTDTQYF.

CDR3 sequence reads: CASSDMGLAGKAYEQYF. The CDR3 DNA follows: TGTGCCAGCAGCGACATGGGACTAGCGGGAAAAGCCTACGAGCAGTACTTC. The rearrangement joins TRBV28 to TRBJ2-7, with 13 bases identical to TRBD2. Germline V lookup: CDR1 MDHEN, CDR2 SYDVKM. This CDR3 comprises 17 residues. Trimming cost V 6 bases and J 2 bases; bases outside gene matches: 10. The full variable domain, completed using reference TRBV28 and TRBJ2-7, is DVKVTQSSRYLVKRTGEKVFLECVQDMDHENMFWYRQDPGLGLRLIYFSYDVKMKEKGDIPEGYSVSREKKERFSLILESASTNQTSMYLCASSDMGLAGKAYEQYFGPGTRLTVT.

A remark on this clonotype: This may arise from a read error, as a much more abundant clone is one base away. This sequence joins TRBV3-1 and TRBJ2-3, with D perhaps TRBD1 or TRBD2 (5 bases each). The germline CDR1 and CDR2 sequences are LGHDT and YNNKEL (reference sequence). The V end was cut by 6 bases, the J end by 3 bases, with 16 bases between. This CDR3 is 15 amino acids long. The CDR3 region has the DNA TGTGCCAGCAGACCCGGGACCCACTTGACAGATACGCAGTATTTT. Translation gives CASRPGTHLTDTQYF.

This clonotype was recorded at least ten times. The genes are TRBV6-6 and TRBJ1-5; D is uncertain. The germline V gene encodes CDR1 MNHNY and CDR2 SVGAGI (reference sequence). The CDR3 runs to 15 residues. Trimming cost V 5 bases and J 10 bases, with 21 bases left between them. CDR3 nucleotide sequence: TGTGCCAGCAGTCCCTCCGGGTCGGCCCTGGGTCCCCAGCATTTT. Amino acids: CASSPSGSALGPQHF.

This clonotype turned up a few times. The chain combines TRBV28 with TRBJ2-7; 7 bases are shared with TRBD2. Losses at the gene ends were 3 bases for V and 3 bases for J; bases not matched to a gene: 8. Germline V lookup: CDR1 MDHEN, CDR2 SYDVKM. The CDR3 contains 15 residues. CDR3 sequence: CASSFLAGRNYEQYF. In nucleotides, the CDR3 is TGTGCCAGCAGTTTTTTAGCGGGCAGAAACTACGAGCAGTACTTC. The entire variable domain, with the rest obtained from reference TRBV28 and TRBJ2-7, is as follows: DVKVTQSSRYLVKRTGEKVFLECVQDMDHENMFWYRQDPGLGLRLIYFSYDVKMKEKGDIPEGYSVSREKKERFSLILESASTNQTSMYLCASSFLAGRNYEQYFGPGTRLTVT.

Points on this clonotype: Given a much more abundant clone one base away, this may be a read error. This chain joins TRBV4-3 and TRBJ1-2; no definite D call. Germline assignment: CDR1 LGHNA and CDR2 YSLEER. The CDR3 sequence is 13 residues long. DNA for the CDR3: TGCGCCAGCAGCCAAGATTCAATGAATGGCTGCACCTTC. Its translation: CASSQDSMNGCTF.

As concerns this clonotype: Germline is not matched at one junction end, which may reflect a read error. The V gene is TRBV29-1, the J gene TRBJ2-1; 7 positions match TRBD2. The CDR3 is made up of 15 amino acids. CDR1 SQVTM and CDR2 ANQGSEA come from the germline V gene. Written as DNA, the CDR3 is TGCAGCGTTGAAGTTTCGACCAGCGGGGCCAATGAGCAGTCCTTC. Translated, it gives CSVEVSTSGANEQSF.

In this sample, this clonotype turned up many times. The rearrangement links TRBV30 to TRBJ2-7, with unresolved D. Trimming cost V 2 bases and J 6 bases, with 11 bases left between them. The CDR3 is made up of 12 amino acids. Per germline, CDR1 GTSNPN and CDR2 SVGIG (reference sequence). The CDR3 protein is CAWSSLSPEQYF. As DNA, the CDR3 is TGTGCCTGGAGTTCTCTGAGCCCCGAGCAGTACTTC.

A remark on this clonotype: This may stem from a read error, because a much larger clone lies one nucleotide away. V usage is TRBV7-2 and J usage is TRBJ1-4; unclear D gene. Germline loops: CDR1 SGHTA, CDR2 FQGNSA. CDR3 size: 14 residues. The CDR3 loop reads CASSLSGYGEKLSF. DNA of the CDR3: TGTGCCAGCAGCTTATCGGGGTATGGGGAAAAACTGTCTTTT.

This chain uses TRBV7-9 with TRBJ1-2; D perhaps matches TRBD1 (5 bases). CDR1 and CDR2 from the germline V gene are SEHNR and FQNEAQ (reference sequence). Deletions cut 1 base from V and 2 bases from J, with 20 bases between. The CDR3 covers 18 residues. In DNA, the CDR3 is TGTGCCAGCAGCTTAGACAAGCTCCCGGGACGGGGAAACTATGGCTACACCTTC. This translates into CASSLDKLPGRGNYGYTF.

There are many counts of this clonotype. The J gene is TRBJ2-2, the V gene TRBV6-5; 11 bases fit TRBD2. V lost 6 bases, J lost 6 bases, and 3 bases stayed unmatched. Germline CDR1 reads MNHEY; CDR2 reads SVGAGI. The CDR3 has 14 residues. CDR3 sequence reads: CASRLAGGPGELFF. The CDR3 DNA reads as TGTGCCAGCAGGCTAGCGGGAGGTCCCGGGGAGCTGTTTTTT.

This chain joins TRBV12-3 or TRBV12-4 and TRBJ2-5, with 7 nucleotides matching TRBD2. Trimming removed 5 bases from V and 4 bases from J; junction bases left unmatched: 19. The length of the CDR3 is 18 residues. CDR3 sequence: CASSPVGRGRVVGETQYF. CDR3 DNA sequence: TGTGCCAGCAGTCCCGTGGGCCGGGGGAGGGTCGTGGGAGAGACCCAGTACTTC.

As concerns this clonotype: A much larger clone sits a single nucleotide away, making a read error possible. This chain uses TRBV2 with TRBJ2-3; weak D call: TRBD2 (6 bases). The germline V gene encodes CDR1 SNHLY and CDR2 FYNNEI. The CDR3 is 15 amino acids. The CDR3 DNA follows: TGTGCCATACAAAACCGGGACTGGGAGCCAGATACGCGGTATTTT. It yields the protein CAIQNRDWEPDTRYF.

This clonotype was picked up a small number of times. The CDR3 DNA sequence: TGTGCCAGCACCCCTGCGGGTCACCCCGAGCAGTACTTC. Residues: CASTPAGHPEQYF. This rearrangement joins TRBV6-2 or TRBV6-3 to TRBJ2-7; possibly TRBD2 for D (5 bases). With 7 bases removed from V and 6 bases from J, the gap between germline ends came to 16 bases. The CDR3 consists of 13 residues. CDR1 MNHEY and CDR2 SVGEGT come from the germline V gene.

This clonotype was observed a handful of times. J is TRBJ2-7 and V is TRBV4-1, with D tentatively TRBD1 (6 bases). The CDR3 spans 15 residues. The V end was cut by 3 bases, the J end by 2 bases, with 14 bases between. The germline gives CDR1 MGHRA, CDR2 YSYEKL. CDR3 sequence (DNA): TGCGCCAGCAGCCAGTCGACCGGGACACCCTACGAGCAGTACTTC. Its protein is CASSQSTGTPYEQYF.

The rearrangement links TRBV11-2 to TRBJ2-3; D is undetermined. Germline CDR1 reads SGHAT; CDR2 reads FQNNGV. V dropped 8 bases and J dropped 6 bases, with 9 bases sitting between them. The CDR3 extends over 11 amino acids. The CDR3 loop is CASGVADTQYF. DNA of the CDR3: TGTGCCAGCGGAGTCGCCGATACGCAGTATTTT.

This clonotype was recorded many times. The chain combines TRBV5-6 with TRBJ1-3; D not resolved. This CDR3 contains 14 residues. Germline V gene lookup returns CDR1 SGHDT and CDR2 YYEEEE. V dropped 6 bases and J dropped 1 base, with 11 bases sitting between them. This chain's CDR3 is CASTTWGSGNTIYF. Here the CDR3 DNA reads TGTGCCAGCACAACCTGGGGTTCTGGAAACACCATATATTTT.

There are many counts of this clonotype. The CDR3 region is CSARLPAGGDEQYF. As DNA, the CDR3 is TGCAGTGCTAGACTGCCAGCGGGAGGGGACGAGCAGTACTTC. The chain joins TRBV20-1 to TRBJ2-7; 10 bases match TRBD2. Looked up from germline, CDR1 is DFQATT and CDR2 is SNEGSKA (reference sequence). V lost 2 bases to trimming and J lost 5 bases; unmatched junction nucleotides: 6. The CDR3 runs 14 residues.

This clonotype has a handful of counts. The chain recombines TRBV24-1 with TRBJ2-5; the match to TRBD1 covers 7 bases. The length of the CDR3 is 16 residues. Germline V gives CDR1 KGHDR, CDR2 SFDVKD. V lost 4 bases, J lost 1 base, and 8 bases stayed unmatched. CDR3 in amino acids: CATSDETEGAQETQYF. The CDR3 DNA reads TGTGCCACCAGTGACGAAACAGAGGGGGCCCAAGAGACCCAGTACTTC.

This clonotype has a count of ten or more. The chain links TRBV6-5 to TRBJ2-1; 9 bases map to TRBD1. With 7 bases clipped from V and 8 bases from J, the junction kept 15 bases outside the gene matches. Germline CDR1 and CDR2: MNHEY and SVGAGI. The CDR3 spans 16 residues. The CDR3 DNA follows: TGTGCCAGCATTCCCTCCGGGACAGGGATTGTGGATGAGCAGTTCTTC. Protein product: CASIPSGTGIVDEQFF.

This clonotype was found a few times. J is TRBJ1-1 and V is TRBV7-6; possibly TRBD1 for D (6 bases). The V and J ends lost 0 bases and 3 bases respectively, with 11 bases between them. The CDR3 spans 15 residues. Germline values: CDR1 SGHVS, CDR2 FNYEAQ. CDR3 sequence (DNA): TGTGCCAGCAGCTTAGCGATAGGGGGAGACACTGAAGCTTTCTTT. Translating it yields CASSLAIGGDTEAFF.

In its sample, this clonotype was seen many times. In DNA form, the CDR3 reads TGTGCCAGCAGCACCGGGATTTCACTCACAGATACGCAGTATTTT. As protein: CASSTGISLTDTQYF. The chain links TRBV5-5 to TRBJ2-3; a weak D match, TRBD2 (5 bases). The V end was cut by 4 bases, the J end by 2 bases, with 14 bases between. Germline V CDR1 and CDR2: SGHKS, YYEKEE (reference sequence). The CDR3 runs to 15 residues. Based on the CDR3 plus reference TRBV5-5 and TRBJ2-3, the full variable domain is DAGVTQSPTHLIKTRGQQVTLRCSPISGHKSVSWYQQVLGQGPQFIFQYYEKEERGRGNFPDRFSARQFPNYSSELNVNALLLGDSALYLCASSTGISLTDTQYFGPGTRLTVL.

A few counts support this clonotype. A much more abundant neighbour one base away suggests this may be a read error. The chain carries TRBV6-5 and TRBJ1-4; D gene unclear. The germline gives CDR1 MNHEY, CDR2 SVGAGI. This CDR3 contains 15 residues. The CDR3 DNA follows: TGTGCCAGCAGCCCTTTTGAGGGCATAATGGAAAAACTGTCTTTT. Amino acids: CASSPFEGIMEKLSF.

This clonotype was counted many times. This chain uses TRBV4-3 with TRBJ1-5; tentatively, D is TRBD1 (6 bases). The CDR3 extends over 15 amino acids. The ends were cut back, 0 bases at V and 4 bases at J, with 10 bases in the middle. Per germline, CDR1 LGHNA and CDR2 YSLEER. The CDR3 loop reads CASSQDWTENQPQHF. The CDR3 coding sequence is TGCGCCAGCAGCCAAGATTGGACAGAGAATCAGCCCCAGCATTTT.

The V gene is TRBV21-1, the J gene TRBJ1-3; the table assigns TRBD1, which was not confirmed against the DNA. TRBV21-1 is described as a pseudogene. The CDR3 has 17 amino acids. DNA for the CDR3: TGTGCCAGCAGCGAACACCGACAGGGTCCGGGGGGAAACACCATATATTTT. Its translation is CASSEHRQGPGGNTIYF.

The chain has TRBV19 and TRBJ2-7; 8 bases are shared with TRBD1. Trimming removed 6 bases from V and 3 bases from J; junction bases left unmatched: 10. The CDR3 is 15 amino acids. Germline CDR1 and CDR2: LNHDA and SQIVND (reference sequence). The CDR3 loop is CASSLGQGWIYEQYF. The CDR3 DNA reads as TGTGCCAGTAGCCTTGGACAGGGTTGGATCTACGAGCAGTACTTC. The whole variable domain, filled in from reference TRBV19 and TRBJ2-7, reads DGGITQSPKYLFRKEGQNVTLSCEQNLNHDAMYWYRQDPGQGLRLIYYSQIVNDFQKGDIAEGYSVSREKKESFPLTVTSAQKNPTAFYLCASSLGQGWIYEQYFGPGTRLTVT.

This clonotype occurred many times. This chain connects TRBV13 to TRBJ2-3; weak D call: TRBD2 (6 bases). Germline CDR1 PRHDT, CDR2 FYEKMQ (reference sequence). The CDR3 runs 15 residues. V was pared by 5 bases and J by 4 bases, with 16 bases between. The CDR3 spells CASSPEGLGADTQYF. DNA of the CDR3: TGTGCCAGCAGCCCGGAGGGTCTGGGGGCAGATACGCAGTATTTT.